This passage covers 5 T cell receptor beta chains from one sample sequenced in a study of control samples from healthy donors and cancer patients (dated by TCRdb to 2018 to 2020). The library was built by means of the immunoSEQ multiplex PCR assay. What TCRdb holds here is the immuneACCESS table cut down to in-frame rearrangements. Part of the clones is not present; checked against another copy, under half of the missing clones reflect an unresolved V gene, and the others are unexplained. The sample table holds about 59,000 clones, of which more than 90% were seen once. Approximately 1.5% of the sample is taken by the ten largest. The sequencing input was PBMCs. These receptors were obtained from a man aged 40-55 years with colorectal cancer.

The chain is built from TRBV7-2 and TRBJ1-1; D remains ambiguous. The CDR3 has 15 residues. Germline V lookup: CDR1 SGHTA, CDR2 FQGNSA. Trimming removed 5 bases at V and 3 bases at J, with 16 bases between. CDR3: CASSPYSSDDTEAFF. The CDR3 DNA follows: TGTGCCAGCAGCCCCTACTCTTCGGATGACACTGAAGCTTTCTTT.

The CDR3 region has the DNA TGTGCCAGCAGCTTACCAGGGGGCGGAGGCGAGCAGTACTTC. Its translation: CASSLPGGGGEQYF. The chain carries TRBV7-6 and TRBJ2-7, with 8 nucleotides matching TRBD1. Germline V CDR1 and CDR2: SGHVS, FNYEAQ. With 2 bases clipped from V and 6 bases from J, the junction kept 6 bases outside the gene matches. This CDR3 is 14 amino acids long. Full variable domain (missing parts from reference TRBV7-6 and TRBJ2-7): GAGVSQSPRYKVTKRGQDVALRCDPISGHVSLYWYRQALGQGPEFLTYFNYEAQQDKSGLPNDRFSAERPEGSISTLTIQRTEQRDSAMYRCASSLPGGGGEQYFGPGTRLTVT.

CDR3 coding DNA: TGTGCCAGCAGGATAACAGGGGGCGCGAACACTGAAGCTTTCTTT. Its translation is CASRITGGANTEAFF. The V gene is TRBV7-3, the J gene TRBJ1-1; TRBD1 aligns across 9 bases. This CDR3 has 15 residues. Trimming took 6 bases from V and 1 from J; bases not matched to a gene: 6. CDR1 is SGHTA and CDR2 is FQGTGA in the germline V gene.

The chain recombines TRBV20-1 with TRBJ1-1; TRBD1 agrees at 9 bases. J was trimmed by 6 bases and V by 3 bases; bases with no gene match: 8. This CDR3 has 14 residues. Germline CDR1 DFQATT, CDR2 SNEGSKA (reference sequence). The CDR3 is CSASGGQGLPEAFF. In nucleotides, the CDR3 is TGCAGTGCTAGTGGCGGACAGGGGCTGCCTGAAGCTTTCTTT.

This clone occurred once. V usage is TRBV5-4 and J usage is TRBJ1-6; no firm D call. The germline V gene has CDR1 SGHNT and CDR2 YYREEE (reference sequence). Trimming removed 0 bases at V and 0 bases at J, with 10 bases between. The CDR3 covers 17 residues. As DNA, the CDR3 is TGTGCCAGCAGCTTGGGGGCGGCCAGCTCCTATAATTCACCCCTCCACTTT. Amino acids: CASSLGAASSYNSPLHF.